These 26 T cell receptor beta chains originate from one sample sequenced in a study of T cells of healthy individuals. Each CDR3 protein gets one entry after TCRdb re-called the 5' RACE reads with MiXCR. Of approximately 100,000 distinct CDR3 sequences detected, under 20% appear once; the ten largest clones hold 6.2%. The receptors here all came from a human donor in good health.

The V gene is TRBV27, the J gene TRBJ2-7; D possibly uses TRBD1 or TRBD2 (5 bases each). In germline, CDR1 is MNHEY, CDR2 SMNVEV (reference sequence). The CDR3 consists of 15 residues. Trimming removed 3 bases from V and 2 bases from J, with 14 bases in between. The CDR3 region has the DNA TGTGCCAGCAGTTTTGACAATCGGGGCCCCTACGAGCAGTACTTC. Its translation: CASSFDNRGPYEQYF.

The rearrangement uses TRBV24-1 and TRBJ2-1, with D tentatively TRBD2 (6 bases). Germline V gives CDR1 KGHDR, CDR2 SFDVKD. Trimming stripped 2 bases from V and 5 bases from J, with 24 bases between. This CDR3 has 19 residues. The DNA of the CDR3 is TGTGCCACCAGTGATTCGGTTGCGGACCGACTATGGGGGGACAATGAGCAGTTCTTC. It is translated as CATSDSVADRLWGDNEQFF.

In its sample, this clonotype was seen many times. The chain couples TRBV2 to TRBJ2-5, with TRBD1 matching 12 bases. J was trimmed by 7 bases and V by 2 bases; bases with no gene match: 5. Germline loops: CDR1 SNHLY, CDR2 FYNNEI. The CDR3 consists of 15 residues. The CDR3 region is CASSELGQGARTQYF. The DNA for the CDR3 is TGTGCCAGCAGTGAATTGGGACAGGGGGCGCGGACCCAGTACTTC. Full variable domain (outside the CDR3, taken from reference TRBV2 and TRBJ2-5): EPEVTQTPSHQVTQMGQEVILRCVPISNHLYFYWYRQILGQKVEFLVSFYNNEISEKSEIFDDQFSVERPDGSNFTLKIRSTKLEDSAMYFCASSELGQGARTQYFGPGTRLLVL.

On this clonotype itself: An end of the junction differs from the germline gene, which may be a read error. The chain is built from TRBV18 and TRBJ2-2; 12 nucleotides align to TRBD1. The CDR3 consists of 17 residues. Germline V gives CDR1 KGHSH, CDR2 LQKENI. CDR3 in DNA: TGTGCCAGCTTACCACCTCCGGGACAGGGGGCTTTCGGGGAGCTGTTTTTT. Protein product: CASLPPPGQGAFGELFF. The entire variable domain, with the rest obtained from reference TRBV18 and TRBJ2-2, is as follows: NAGVMQNPRHLVRRRGQEARLRCSPMKGHSHVYWYRQLPEEGLKFMVYLQKENIIDESGMPKERFSAEFPKEGPSILRIQQVVRGDSAAYFCASLPPPGQGAFGELFFGEGSRLTVL.

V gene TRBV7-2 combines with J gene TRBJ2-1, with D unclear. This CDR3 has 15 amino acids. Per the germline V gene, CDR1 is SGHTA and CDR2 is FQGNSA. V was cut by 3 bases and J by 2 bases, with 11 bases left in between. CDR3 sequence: CASSFSPDPYNEQFF. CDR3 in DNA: TGTGCCAGCAGCTTTTCCCCAGATCCCTACAATGAGCAGTTCTTC.

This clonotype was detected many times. In nucleotides, the CDR3 is TGCAGTGCTCCCATATTCCCGGGAGTTTACAATGAGCAGTTCTTC. Its protein product is CSAPIFPGVYNEQFF. The chain uses TRBV20-1 and TRBJ2-1; D might be TRBD2 (6 bases). CDR1 and CDR2 from the germline V gene are DFQATT and SNEGSKA (reference sequence). The CDR3 totals 15 residues. Trimming removed 5 bases at V and 4 bases at J, with 18 bases between.

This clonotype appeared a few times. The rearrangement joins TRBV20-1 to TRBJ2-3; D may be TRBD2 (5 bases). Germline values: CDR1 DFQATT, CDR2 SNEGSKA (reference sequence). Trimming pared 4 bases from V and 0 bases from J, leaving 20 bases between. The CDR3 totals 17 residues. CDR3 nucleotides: TGCAGTGCTACGGACTTTGGGTTAGCGTACAGCACAGATACGCAGTATTTT. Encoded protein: CSATDFGLAYSTDTQYF.

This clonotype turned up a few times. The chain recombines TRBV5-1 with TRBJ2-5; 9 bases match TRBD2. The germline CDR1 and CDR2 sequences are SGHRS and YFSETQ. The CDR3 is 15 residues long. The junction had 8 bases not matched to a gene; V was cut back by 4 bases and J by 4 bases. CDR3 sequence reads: CASSLRRTSAETQYF. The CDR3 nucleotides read TGCGCCAGCAGCCTACGCCGGACTAGCGCAGAGACCCAGTACTTC. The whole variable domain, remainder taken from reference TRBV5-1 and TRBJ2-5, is KAGVTQTPRYLIKTRGQQVTLSCSPISGHRSVSWYQQTPGQGLQFLFEYFSETQRNKGNFPGRFSGRQFSNSRSEMNVSTLELGDSALYLCASSLRRTSAETQYFGPGTRLLVL.

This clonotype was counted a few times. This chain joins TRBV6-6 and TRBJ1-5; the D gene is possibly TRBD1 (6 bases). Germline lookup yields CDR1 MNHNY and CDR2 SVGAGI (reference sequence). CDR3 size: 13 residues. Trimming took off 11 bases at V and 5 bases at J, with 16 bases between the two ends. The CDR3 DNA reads TGTGCCTGCAATGGGCCAGGGGATCAGCCCCAGCATTTT. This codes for CACNGPGDQPQHF.

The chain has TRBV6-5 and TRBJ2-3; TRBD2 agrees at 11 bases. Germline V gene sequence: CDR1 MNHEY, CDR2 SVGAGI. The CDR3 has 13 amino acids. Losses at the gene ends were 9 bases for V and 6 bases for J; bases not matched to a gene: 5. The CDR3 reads CASRLAGLDTQYF. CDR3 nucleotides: TGTGCCAGTAGACTAGCGGGACTCGATACGCAGTATTTT.

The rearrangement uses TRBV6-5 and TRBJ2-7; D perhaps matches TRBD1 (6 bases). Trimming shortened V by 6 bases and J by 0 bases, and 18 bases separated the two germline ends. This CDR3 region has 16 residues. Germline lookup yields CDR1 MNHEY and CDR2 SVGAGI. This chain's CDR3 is CASSPSGAGSSYEQYF. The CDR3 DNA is TGTGCCAGCAGCCCTTCAGGGGCCGGTAGCTCCTACGAGCAGTACTTC.

Here the CDR3 reads CASSWGTSGRAHSGNEQFF. The DNA for the CDR3 is TGTGCCAGCAGTTGGGGGACTAGCGGGAGGGCCCACAGTGGTAATGAGCAGTTCTTC. The chain joins TRBV12-3 or TRBV12-4 to TRBJ2-1; TRBD2 agrees at 16 bases. The CDR3 loop spans 19 amino acids. The V gene end was trimmed by 4 bases and the J gene end by 7 bases; junction bases not matched to a gene: 13.

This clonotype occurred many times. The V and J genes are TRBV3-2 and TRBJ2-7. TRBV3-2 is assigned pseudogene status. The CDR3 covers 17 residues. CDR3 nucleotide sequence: TGTGCCAGCAGCCAAGAAGGTATGGTAGGGGGCACCTACGAGCAGTACTTC. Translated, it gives CASSQEGMVGGTYEQYF.

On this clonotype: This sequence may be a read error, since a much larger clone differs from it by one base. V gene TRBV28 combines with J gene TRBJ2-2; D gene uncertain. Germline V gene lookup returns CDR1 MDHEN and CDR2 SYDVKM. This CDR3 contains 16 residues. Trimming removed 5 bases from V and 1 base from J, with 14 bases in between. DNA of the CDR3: TGTGCCAGCAGTGGACCCCCTCGAGGGAACACCGGGGAGCTGTTTTTT. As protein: CASSGPPRGNTGELFF.

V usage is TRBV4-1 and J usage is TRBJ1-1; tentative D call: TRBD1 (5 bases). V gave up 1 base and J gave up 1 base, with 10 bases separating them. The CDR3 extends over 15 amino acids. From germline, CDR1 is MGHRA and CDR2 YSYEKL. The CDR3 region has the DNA TGCGCCAGCAGCCAAGTGGGTCAGGGGAACACTGAAGCTTTCTTT. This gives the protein CASSQVGQGNTEAFF.

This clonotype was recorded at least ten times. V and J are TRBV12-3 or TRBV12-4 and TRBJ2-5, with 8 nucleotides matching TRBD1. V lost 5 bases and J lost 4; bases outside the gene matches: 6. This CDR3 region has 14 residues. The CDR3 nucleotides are TGTGCCAGCAGTCTATACACAGGGGGAGAGACCCAGTACTTC. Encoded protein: CASSLYTGGETQYF.

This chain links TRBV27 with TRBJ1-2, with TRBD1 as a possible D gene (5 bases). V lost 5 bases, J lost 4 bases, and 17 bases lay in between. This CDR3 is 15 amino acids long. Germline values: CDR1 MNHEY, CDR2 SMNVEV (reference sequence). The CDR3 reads CASSPPGRQFYGYTF. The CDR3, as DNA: TGTGCCAGCAGTCCGCCGGGACGCCAGTTCTATGGCTACACCTTC.

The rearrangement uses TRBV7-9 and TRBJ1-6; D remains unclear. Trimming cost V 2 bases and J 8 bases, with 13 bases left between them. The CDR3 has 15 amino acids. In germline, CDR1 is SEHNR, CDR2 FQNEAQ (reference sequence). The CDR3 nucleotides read TGTGCCAGCAGCTTATCTCCCGGAGGTTATTCACCCCTCCACTTT. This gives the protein CASSLSPGGYSPLHF.

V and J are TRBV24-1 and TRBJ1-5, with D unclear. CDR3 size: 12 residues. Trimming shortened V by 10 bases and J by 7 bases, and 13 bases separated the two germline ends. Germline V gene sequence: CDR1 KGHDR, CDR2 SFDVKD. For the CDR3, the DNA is TGTGCCACGGGGAGAGGCGACCAGCCCCAGCATTTT. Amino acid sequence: CATGRGDQPQHF.

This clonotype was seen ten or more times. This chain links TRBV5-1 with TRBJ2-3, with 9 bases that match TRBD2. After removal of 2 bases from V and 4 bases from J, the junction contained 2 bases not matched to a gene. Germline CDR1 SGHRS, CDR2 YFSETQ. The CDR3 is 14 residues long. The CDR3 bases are TGCGCCAGCAGCTTAGCGGGGGGTGCAGATACGCAGTATTTT. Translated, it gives CASSLAGGADTQYF.

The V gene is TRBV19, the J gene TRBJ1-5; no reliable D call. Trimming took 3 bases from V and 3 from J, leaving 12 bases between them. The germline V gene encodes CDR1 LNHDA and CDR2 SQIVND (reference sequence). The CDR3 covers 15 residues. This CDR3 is CASSIASEVNQPQHF. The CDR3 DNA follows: TGTGCCAGTAGTATTGCATCGGAAGTCAATCAGCCCCAGCATTTT.

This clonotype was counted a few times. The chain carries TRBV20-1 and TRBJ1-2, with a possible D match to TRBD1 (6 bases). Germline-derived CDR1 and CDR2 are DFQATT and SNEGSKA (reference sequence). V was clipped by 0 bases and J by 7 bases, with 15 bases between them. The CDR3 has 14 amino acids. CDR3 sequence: CSARDGGGERGYTF. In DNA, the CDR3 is TGCAGTGCTAGAGATGGAGGGGGGGAGCGTGGCTACACCTTC.

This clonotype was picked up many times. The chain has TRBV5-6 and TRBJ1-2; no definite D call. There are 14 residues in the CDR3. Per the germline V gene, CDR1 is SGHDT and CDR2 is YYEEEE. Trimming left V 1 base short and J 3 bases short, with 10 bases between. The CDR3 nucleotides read TGTGCCAGCAGCTTGTTTGGGGTTGACTATGGCTACACCTTC. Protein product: CASSLFGVDYGYTF.

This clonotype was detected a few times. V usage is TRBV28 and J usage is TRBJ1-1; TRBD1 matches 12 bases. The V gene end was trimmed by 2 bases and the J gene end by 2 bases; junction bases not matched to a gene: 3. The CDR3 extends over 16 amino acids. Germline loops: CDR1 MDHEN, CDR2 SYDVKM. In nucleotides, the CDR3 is TGTGCCAGCAGTTTAGGGGACAGGGGGCCAAACACTGAAGCTTTCTTT. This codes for CASSLGDRGPNTEAFF.

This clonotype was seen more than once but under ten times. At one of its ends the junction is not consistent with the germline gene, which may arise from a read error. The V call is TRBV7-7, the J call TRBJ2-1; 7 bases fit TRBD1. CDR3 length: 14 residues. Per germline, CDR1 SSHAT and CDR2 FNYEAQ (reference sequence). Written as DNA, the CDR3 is TGTGCTAGCAGCCCTCTGGACAGGAACAATGAGCAGTTCTTC. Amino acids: CASSPLDRNNEQFF.

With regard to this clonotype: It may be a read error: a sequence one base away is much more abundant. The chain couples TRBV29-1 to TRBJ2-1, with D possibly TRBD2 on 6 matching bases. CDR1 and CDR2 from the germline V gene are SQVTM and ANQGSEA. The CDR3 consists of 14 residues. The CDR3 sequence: CGVDRGAVSNEQFF. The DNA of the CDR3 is TGCGGCGTGGATCGCGGGGCGGTCTCTAATGAGCAGTTCTTC.